This T cell receptor (beta chain) was sequenced in a study of blood T cell repertoires in COVID-19. Study context: Acute and convalescent COVID-19 samples came from the United States, Italy and Spain. PBMCs, B-cell-depleted T cells, or T cells were the source of the cDNA or gDNA that made up the material.

Original processing methods: Reference gene primer amplification gave nucleated cell count estimates. Profiling relied on immunoSEQ multiplex PCR, and the TCRdb table lists in-frame clones only, not all of them. V and J calls and clone size follow that table, whereas D and trimming were derived from the DNA. The sample records over 95,000 clones, approximately 80% being singletons. The CDR3 spans 14 residues. CDR1 and CDR2 (germline): LGHDT, YNNKEL (reference sequence). Trimming stripped 0 bases from V and 6 bases from J, with 12 bases between. The specimen was peripheral blood. The chain combines TRBV3-1 (or the pseudogene TRBV3-2) with TRBJ2-7; a possible D gene is TRBD1 (6 bases). The receptor was derived from a human donor in a cohort sampled during active COVID-19. The CDR3 DNA follows: TGTGCCAGCAGCCAAGATCTTCAGGGGCCCGAGCAGTACTTC. It specifies CASSQDLQGPEQYF.